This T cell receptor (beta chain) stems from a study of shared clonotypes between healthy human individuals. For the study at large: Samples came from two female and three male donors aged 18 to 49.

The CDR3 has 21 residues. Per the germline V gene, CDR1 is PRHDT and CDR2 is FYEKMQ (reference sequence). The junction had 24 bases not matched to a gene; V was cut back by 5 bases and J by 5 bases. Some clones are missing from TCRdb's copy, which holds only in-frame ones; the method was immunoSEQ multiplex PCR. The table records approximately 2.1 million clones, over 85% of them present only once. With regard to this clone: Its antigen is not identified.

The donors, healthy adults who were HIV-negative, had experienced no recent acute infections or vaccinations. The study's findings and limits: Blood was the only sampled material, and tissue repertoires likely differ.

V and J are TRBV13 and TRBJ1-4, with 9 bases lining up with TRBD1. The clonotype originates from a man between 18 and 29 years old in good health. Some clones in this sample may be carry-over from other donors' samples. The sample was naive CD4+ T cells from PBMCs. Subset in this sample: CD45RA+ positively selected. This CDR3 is CASSLSMFRDRAQLENEKLFF. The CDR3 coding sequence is TGTGCCAGCAGCCTCTCAATGTTCCGGGACAGGGCACAGTTGGAAAATGAAAAACTGTTTTTT.